The table lists the clone carrying this TCR beta chain with a few counts. The data are from a study of OX40 agonist ivuxolimab in advanced cancers. The CDR3 sequence is 15 residues long. The repertoire was sequenced with immunoSEQ multiplex PCR; TCRdb's copy has only in-frame clones and lacks some. The data contain approximately 64,000 clones, over 80% of them singletons. The chain recombines TRBV21-1 with TRBJ2-4. TRBV21-1 is tagged as a pseudogene. This material consisted of CD4+ or CD8+ T cells sorted from blood, taken in a trial of the OX40 agonist ivuxolimab. This TCR derives from an adult with an advanced solid tumor such as melanoma, head and neck, liver or kidney cancer. The CDR3 DNA reads as TGTGCCAGTGGTGTATTATTTTTCGCCAAAAACATTCAGTACTTC. It yields the protein CASGVLFFAKNIQYF.